The rows below give T cell receptor beta chains drawn from one sample of a study of CD8 T cells in Susac syndrome. TCRdb used MiXCR to reprocess the immunoSEQ multiplex PCR reads, holding one entry per CDR3 protein. This table holds about 150,000 distinct CDR3 sequences, roughly 95% found once. Sequencing used CD8+ T cells from PBMCs. Receptor source: a human donor with multiple sclerosis. Each CDR3 is given with its conserved first and last residue. D genes are given only for firm matches. For some rows the clone size is stated as once, few or many, or as a class when expanded; others skip it.

size: once
D: NA
J: TRBJ2-1
V: TRBV20-1
CDR3: CSANGAVRGYNEQFF
DNA: TGCAGTGCAAATGGAGCGGTACGGGGATACAATGAGCAGTTCTTC

size: NA
D: NA
J: TRBJ2-3
V: TRBV3-1
CDR3: CASSQWEDTDTQYF
DNA: TGTGCCAGCAGCCAATGGGAAGACACAGATACGCAGTATTTT

size: NA
D: NA
J: TRBJ1-6
V: TRBV11-3
CDR3: CASSFKGDSPLHF
DNA: TGTGCCAGCAGCTTTAAAGGAGATTCACCCCTCCACTTT

size: NA
D: NA
J: TRBJ1-5
V: TRBV5-1
CDR3: CASSEYGVGNQPQHF
DNA: TGCGCCAGCAGCGAGTACGGGGTAGGCAATCAGCCCCAGCATTTT

size: NA
D: NA
J: TRBJ2-1
V: TRBV29-1
CDR3: CSVEEGEQFF
DNA: TGCAGCGTTGAAGAGGGGGAGCAGTTCTTC

size: NA
D: NA
J: TRBJ2-3
V: TRBV30
CDR3: CAWSTGTSLLDTQYF
DNA: TGTGCCTGGAGTACTGGAACTAGCCTGTTAGATACGCAGTATTTT

size: NA
D: NA
J: TRBJ1-1
V: TRBV29-1
CDR3: CSETRNTEAFF
DNA: TGCAGCGAGACAAGGAACACTGAAGCTTTCTTT

size: NA
D: NA
J: TRBJ2-5
V: TRBV27
CDR3: CASSFSRPVGPQYF
DNA: TGTGCCAGCAGTTTTTCCCGCCCCGTGGGTCCCCAGTACTTC

size: NA
D: NA
J: TRBJ1-1
V: TRBV20-1
CDR3: CSASGGPEAFF
DNA: TGCAGTGCTAGTGGGGGGCCTGAAGCTTTCTTT

size: NA
D: NA
J: TRBJ2-5
V: TRBV29-1
CDR3: CSVEDGVEETQYF
DNA: TGCAGCGTTGAGGACGGAGTTGAGGAGACCCAGTACTTC

size: NA
D: NA
J: TRBJ1-5
V: TRBV29-1
CDR3: CSARLGGSNQPQHF
DNA: TGCAGCGCGCGCTTGGGAGGTAGCAATCAGCCCCAGCATTTT

size: NA
D: TRBD2
J: TRBJ2-5
V: TRBV5-4
CDR3: CASSRPAGDQETQYF
DNA: TGTGCCAGCAGCAGACCAGCGGGGGACCAAGAGACCCAGTACTTC

size: NA
D: NA
J: TRBJ2-7
V: TRBV14
CDR3: CASSQGQGPYEQYF
DNA: TGTGCCAGCAGCCAGGGCCAGGGGCCCTACGAGCAGTACTTC

size: NA
D: NA
J: TRBJ1-2
V: TRBV5-1
CDR3: CASSLGTGRDGYTF
DNA: TGCGCCAGCAGTCTCGGGACCGGTCGTGACGGCTACACCTTC

size: NA
D: NA
J: TRBJ2-7
V: TRBV7-9
CDR3: CASRPRAQGYEQYF
DNA: TGTGCCAGCAGGCCCCGAGCGCAGGGATACGAGCAGTACTTC

size: NA
D: NA
J: TRBJ1-6
V: TRBV12-3/TRBV12-4
CDR3: CASSLSGRGYSPLHF
DNA: TGTGCCAGCAGTTTAAGTGGCAGGGGTTATTCACCCCTCCACTTT

size: NA
D: NA
J: TRBJ1-1
V: TRBV6-5
CDR3: CASSYSVGSQWSAFF
DNA: TGTGCCAGCAGTTACTCGGTCGGCAGCCAGTGGTCGGCTTTCTTT

size: NA
D: NA
J: TRBJ2-3
V: TRBV25-1
CDR3: CASSEFIDTQYF
DNA: TGTGCCAGCAGTGAATTCATAGATACGCAGTATTTT

size: few
D: NA
J: TRBJ1-1
V: TRBV27
CDR3: CASSLVGTEAFF
DNA: TGTGCCAGCAGTTTAGTCGGGACAGAAGCTTTCTTT

size: NA
D: NA
J: TRBJ1-2
V: TRBV6-5
CDR3: CASRTGSNYGYTF
DNA: TGTGCCAGCAGAACAGGGTCTAACTATGGCTACACCTTC

size: NA
D: NA
J: TRBJ2-5
V: TRBV3-1
CDR3: CASSPSTETQYF
DNA: TGTGCCAGCAGCCCCAGTACAGAGACCCAGTACTTC

size: once
D: NA
J: TRBJ2-5
V: TRBV5-6
CDR3: CASSWEGVQETQYF
DNA: TGTGCCAGCAGCTGGGAGGGGGTTCAAGAGACCCAGTACTTC

size: NA
D: TRBD1
J: TRBJ2-7
V: TRBV4-1
CDR3: CASSQVRTGSYEQYF
DNA: TGCGCCAGCAGCCAAGTACGGACAGGCTCTTACGAGCAGTACTTC

size: NA
D: NA
J: TRBJ1-5
V: TRBV30
CDR3: CAWNSGADGQPQHF
DNA: TGTGCCTGGAATTCGGGGGCGGACGGGCAGCCCCAGCATTTT

size: NA
D: TRBD1
J: TRBJ2-7
V: TRBV20-1
CDR3: CSAKATGEVEQYF
DNA: TGCAGTGCCAAAGCGACAGGGGAGGTCGAGCAGTACTTC

size: once
D: TRBD1
J: TRBJ2-7
V: TRBV30
CDR3: CAWASGQGAYEQYF
DNA: TGTGCCTGGGCCTCCGGACAGGGGGCCTACGAGCAGTACTTC

size: NA
D: NA
J: TRBJ1-1
V: TRBV30
CDR3: CAWGQTEAFF
DNA: TGTGCCTGGGGCCAGACTGAAGCTTTCTTT

size: NA
D: NA
J: TRBJ1-1
V: TRBV5-6
CDR3: CASSRKMRTEAKTEAFF
DNA: TGTGCCAGCAGCCGGAAAATGAGGACTGAGGCGAAGACTGAAGCTTTCTTT

size: NA
D: NA
J: TRBJ2-1
V: TRBV19
CDR3: CASSIRAYNEQFF
DNA: TGTGCCAGTAGTATCCGGGCCTACAATGAGCAGTTCTTC

size: NA
D: TRBD1
J: TRBJ2-7
V: TRBV20-1
CDR3: CSALAGDRDLDEQYF
DNA: TGCAGTGCTCTCGCCGGGGACAGGGATTTGGACGAGCAGTACTTC

size: NA
D: NA
J: TRBJ2-7
V: TRBV9
CDR3: CASSVAGAAYEQYF
DNA: TGTGCCAGCAGCGTAGCGGGGGCTGCTTACGAGCAGTACTTC

size: NA
D: TRBD2
J: TRBJ2-1
V: TRBV27
CDR3: CASSLGLAGPLSYNEQFF
DNA: TGTGCCAGCAGTTTGGGACTAGCGGGGCCTCTATCCTACAATGAGCAGTTCTTC

size: NA
D: NA
J: TRBJ2-5
V: TRBV2
CDR3: CASSDRRRRGETQYF
DNA: TGTGCCAGCAGTGATCGTCGGCGCAGGGGTGAGACCCAGTACTTC

size: NA
D: NA
J: TRBJ1-5
V: TRBV11-2
CDR3: CASSRSGNSNQPQHF
DNA: TGTGCCAGCAGCCGGTCGGGGAATAGCAATCAGCCCCAGCATTTT

size: NA
D: NA
J: TRBJ1-6
V: TRBV7-9
CDR3: CAGRTGAYNSPLHF
DNA: TGTGCCGGCAGAACAGGCGCTTATAATTCACCCCTCCACTTT

size: NA
D: NA
J: TRBJ2-7
V: TRBV30
CDR3: CAWSPSGSYEQYF
DNA: TGTGCCTGGAGCCCCTCGGGGAGCTACGAGCAGTACTTC

size: NA
D: TRBD1
J: TRBJ1-2
V: TRBV29-1
CDR3: CSADTGVYYGYTF
DNA: TGCAGCGCCGATACAGGGGTTTACTATGGCTACACCTTC

size: NA
D: TRBD2
J: TRBJ2-4
V: TRBV20-1
CDR3: CSARGRLAGEVNIQYF
DNA: TGCAGTGCTAGAGGGCGACTAGCGGGGGAAGTAAACATTCAGTACTTC

size: NA
D: NA
J: TRBJ1-4
V: TRBV7-6
CDR3: CASSLRPPGLGEKLFF
DNA: TGTGCCAGCAGCTTAAGACCGCCGGGGTTGGGTGAAAAACTGTTTTTT

size: NA
D: NA
J: TRBJ1-1
V: TRBV3-1
CDR3: CASSHQSMNTEAFF
DNA: TGTGCCAGCAGCCACCAGAGCATGAACACTGAAGCTTTCTTT

size: NA
D: NA
J: TRBJ2-5
V: TRBV6-5
CDR3: CASSYSPRGQETQYF
DNA: TGTGCCAGCAGTTACTCCCCCCGGGGCCAAGAGACCCAGTACTTC

size: few
D: NA
J: TRBJ2-1
V: TRBV19
CDR3: CASSSNEQFF
DNA: TGTGCCAGTAGTTCAAATGAGCAGTTCTTC

size: NA
D: NA
J: TRBJ2-2
V: TRBV9
CDR3: CASKEGAGTGELFF
DNA: TGTGCCAGCAAGGAGGGGGCGGGCACCGGGGAGCTGTTTTTT

size: NA
D: NA
J: TRBJ2-3
V: TRBV20-1
CDR3: CSARGLFTDTQYF
DNA: TGCAGTGCTAGAGGACTGTTTACAGATACGCAGTATTTT

size: NA
D: NA
J: TRBJ2-2
V: TRBV20-1
CDR3: CSARALGRMNTGELFF
DNA: TGCAGTGCTAGAGCGTTGGGACGGATGAACACCGGGGAGCTGTTTTTT

size: NA
D: NA
J: TRBJ1-5
V: TRBV2
CDR3: CASSEGRNQPQHF
DNA: TGTGCCAGCAGCGAGGGAAGGAATCAGCCCCAGCATTTT

size: NA
D: NA
J: TRBJ1-1
V: TRBV3-1
CDR3: CASSQEPQAWNTEAFF
DNA: TGTGCCAGCAGCCAAGAGCCACAGGCCTGGAACACTGAAGCTTTCTTT

size: NA
D: NA
J: TRBJ2-3
V: TRBV30
CDR3: CAWNGGSTDTQYF
DNA: TGTGCCTGGAATGGGGGGTCCACAGATACGCAGTATTTT

size: NA
D: NA
J: TRBJ2-7
V: TRBV12-3/TRBV12-4
CDR3: CASSPGSGDEQYF
DNA: TGTGCCAGCAGCCCTGGCTCTGGAGACGAGCAGTACTTC